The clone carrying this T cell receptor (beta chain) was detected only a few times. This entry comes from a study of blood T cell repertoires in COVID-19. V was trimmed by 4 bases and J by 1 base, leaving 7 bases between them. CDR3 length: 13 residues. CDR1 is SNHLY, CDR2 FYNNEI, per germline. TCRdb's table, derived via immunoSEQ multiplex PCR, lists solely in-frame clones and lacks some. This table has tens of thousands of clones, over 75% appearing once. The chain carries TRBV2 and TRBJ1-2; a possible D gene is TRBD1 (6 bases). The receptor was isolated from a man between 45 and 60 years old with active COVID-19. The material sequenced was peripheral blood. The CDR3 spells CASSVQGNYGYTF. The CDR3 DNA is TGTGCCAGCAGTGTACAGGGTAACTATGGCTACACCTTC. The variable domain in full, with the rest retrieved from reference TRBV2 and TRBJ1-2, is EPEVTQTPSHQVTQMGQEVILRCVPISNHLYFYWYRQILGQKVEFLVSFYNNEISEKSEIFDDQFSVERPDGSNFTLKIRSTKLEDSAMYFCASSVQGNYGYTFGSGTRLTVV.